The clone carrying this T cell receptor beta chain was observed a handful of times. Clones were sequenced by immunoSEQ multiplex PCR, and TCRdb holds only the in-frame ones, with some missing. Here the sample spans tens of thousands of clones, approximately 79% being singletons. The sample belongs to a study of blood T cell repertoires in COVID-19. Per the germline V gene, CDR1 is SGHTA and CDR2 is FQGTGA. V gave up 5 bases and J gave up 6 bases; unmatched junction bases: 4. There are 13 residues in the CDR3. The sequence derives from a woman aged 45-65 years with acute or convalescent COVID-19. The chain links TRBV7-3 to TRBJ2-1, with 7 bases lining up with TRBD1. Sequencing was done on a sample of peripheral blood. CDR3 nucleotides: TGTGCCAGCAGCATAAACAGGGGCAATGAGCAGTTCTTC. The encoded protein is CASSINRGNEQFF.